This TCR beta chain was observed in a study of blood T cell repertoires in COVID-19. At the level of the study: There were acute and convalescent COVID-19 samples, and they came from the United States, Italy and Spain. Nucleic acid was either cDNA or gDNA, and it came from T cells, B-cell-depleted T cells, or PBMCs.

Individuals aged roughly 18 to 95 years were recruited from 24 US areas. Resolution of symptoms, clearance, or two negative PCRs was present in recovered Cohort 3 donors. The assay was immunoSEQ multiplex PCR, and TCRdb's table has in-frame clones only and misses some. Of 350,000 to 450,000 clones listed, 80% to 90% are singletons. The CDR3 consists of 16 residues. The germline V gene encodes CDR1 GTSNPN and CDR2 SVGIG (reference sequence). Trimming cost V 0 bases and J 3 bases; bases outside gene matches: 3. The V and J genes are TRBV30 and TRBJ2-1, with 12 bases identical to TRBD2. The sequence came from a man aged 30 to 45 who had recovered from COVID-19. Sequences were obtained from PBMCs or T cells enriched from blood (not recorded which). DNA of the CDR3: TGTGCCTGGAGTGTAACGGGACTAGCGGGCTACAATGAGCAGTTCTTC. This sequence encodes CAWSVTGLAGYNEQFF.